The T cell receptor (beta chain) described here comes from a study of shared clonotypes between healthy human individuals. Study observations and caveats: Despite large depth, rarefaction showed incomplete sorted-subset sequencing. Sequencing depth was a factor that was expected to affect clonotype sharing among donors. Naive CD4 clonotypes were shared across a handful of donors at 4% to 5%.

This clone was seen a single time. Its antigen is still unknown. Replicate PCRs for sorted subsets used around 200 ng DNA; this equaled 25,000 to 30,000 T cell genomes. Assay used: immunoSEQ multiplex PCR; TCRdb lists only in-frame clones, some missing. The sample lists about 680,000 clones; roughly 70% were seen once. The germline V gene has CDR1 SGHNT and CDR2 YYREEE (reference sequence). V lost 10 bases to trimming and J lost 2 bases, with 10 bases between them. The CDR3 contains 12 residues. The rearrangement links TRBV5-4 to TRBJ1-3; D is ambiguous. This TCR was recovered from a woman aged 30 to 39 in good health. The material sequenced was memory CD4+ T cells sorted from blood. Subset of the sample: CD45RA-negative fraction. The CDR3 sequence: CAREGTGNTIYF. The DNA for the CDR3 is TGTGCCCGGGAAGGGACTGGAAACACCATATATTTT.